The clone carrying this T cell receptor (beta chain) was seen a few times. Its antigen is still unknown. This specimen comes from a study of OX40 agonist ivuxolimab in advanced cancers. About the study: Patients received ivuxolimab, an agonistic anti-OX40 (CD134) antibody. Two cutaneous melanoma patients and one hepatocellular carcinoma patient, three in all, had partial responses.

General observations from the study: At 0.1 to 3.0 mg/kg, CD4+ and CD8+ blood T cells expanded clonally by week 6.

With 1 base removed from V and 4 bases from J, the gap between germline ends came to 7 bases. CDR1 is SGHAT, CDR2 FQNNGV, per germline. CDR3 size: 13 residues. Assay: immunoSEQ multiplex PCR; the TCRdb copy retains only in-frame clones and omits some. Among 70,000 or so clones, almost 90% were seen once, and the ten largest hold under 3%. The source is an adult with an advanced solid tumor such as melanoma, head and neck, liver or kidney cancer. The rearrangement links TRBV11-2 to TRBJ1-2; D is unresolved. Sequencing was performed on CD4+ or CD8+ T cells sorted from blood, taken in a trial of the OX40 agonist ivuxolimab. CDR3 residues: CASSLGLSYGYTF. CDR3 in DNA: TGTGCCAGCAGCTTAGGACTGAGCTATGGCTACACCTTC. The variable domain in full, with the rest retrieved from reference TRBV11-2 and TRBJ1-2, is EAGVAQSPRYKIIEKRQSVAFWCNPISGHATLYWYQQILGQGPKLLIQFQNNGVVDDSQLPKDRFSAERLKGVDSTLKIQPAKLEDSAVYLCASSLGLSYGYTFGSGTRLTVV.